Listed below are T cell receptor beta chains from one sample, sequenced in a study of blood T cells in healthy people across ages. In TCRdb, the 5' RACE reads were re-called with MiXCR into one record per CDR3 protein. The data hold approximately 810,000 distinct CDR3 sequences, with about 28% observed a single time. Source material: blood. These receptors came from a woman at least 80 years old in good health. CDR3s include the opening cysteine and the closing phenylalanine or tryptophan. The D gene is left open where the match is weak. A row's size may be missing; if present it is once, few, many or a size class.

>TRBJ1-2|-|-|TRBV7-2
CASSETPSIYGYTF
TGTGCCAGCAGCGAGACCCCGTCCATCTATGGCTACACCTTC
>TRBJ2-3|-|-|TRBV2
CASTGGGLSVDTQYF
TGTGCCAGCACGGGTGGGGGGCTATCTGTGGATACGCAGTATTTT
>TRBJ2-5|TRBD2|many|TRBV2
CASNLAGGAETQYF
TGTGCCAGCAACCTAGCGGGGGGCGCAGAGACCCAGTACTTC
>TRBJ1-2|TRBD1|many|TRBV9
CASSVGDRSKVPGYTF
TGTGCCAGCAGCGTAGGGGACAGGTCAAAAGTACCTGGCTACACCTTC
>TRBJ2-4|-|many|TRBV20-1
CSARDESKNIQYF
TGCAGTGCTAGAGATGAGAGCAAAAACATTCAGTACTTC
>TRBJ1-5|-|few|TRBV15
CATSRGGRAGQPQHF
TGTGCCACCAGCAGAGGGGGCAGGGCGGGTCAGCCCCAGCATTTT
>TRBJ2-3|-|many|TRBV20-1
CSVKGAGYTSTDTQYF
TGCAGTGTGAAGGGGGCGGGGTATACTAGCACAGATACGCAGTATTTT
>TRBJ2-1|TRBD1|-|TRBV12-3/TRBV12-4
CASSLGGSLQGKQFF
TGTGCCAGCAGTTTAGGTGGGTCCCTACAGGGGAAGCAGTTCTTC
>TRBJ1-6|-|many|TRBV20-1
CSAITGSSYNSPLHF
TGCAGTGCTATAACAGGGAGCTCCTATAATTCACCCCTCCACTTT
>TRBJ2-3|TRBD2|-|TRBV9
CASSVGLSGGSTDTRYF
TGTGCCAGCAGCGTAGGACTGTCGGGCGGGAGCACAGATACGCGGTATTTT
>TRBJ1-6|-|many|TRBV5-4
CASSYEGLGDSPLHF
TGTGCCAGCAGTTACGAGGGCCTCGGGGATTCACCCCTCCACTTT
>TRBJ1-6|-|few|TRBV3-1
CASSLRRGDNSPLHF
TGTGCCAGCAGCCTCCGGAGGGGGGATAATTCACCCCTCCACTTT
>TRBJ1-2|-|many|TRBV20-1
CSARDREQTHGYTF
TGCAGTGCTAGAGATCGGGAACAGACTCATGGCTACACCTTC
>TRBJ2-1|TRBD1|-|TRBV24-1
CAARDRGSYNEQFF
TGTGCCGCCAGAGACAGGGGGTCCTACAATGAGCAGTTCTTC
>TRBJ2-3|-|many|TRBV9
CASSVAAGYTDTQYF
TGTGCCAGCAGCGTAGCGGCGGGATACACAGATACGCAGTATTTT
>TRBJ1-5|-|many|TRBV10-3
CAISESGGNQPQHF
TGTGCCATCAGTGAGTCAGGGGGAAATCAGCCCCAGCATTTT
>TRBJ2-1|-|-|TRBV20-1
CSASVDNEQFF
TGCAGTGCTAGTGTGGACAATGAGCAGTTCTTC
>TRBJ1-2|TRBD1|few|TRBV5-4
CASSQRTGRSDGYTF
TGTGCCAGCAGCCAAAGGACAGGGAGGAGTGATGGCTACACCTTC
>TRBJ1-4|-|-|TRBV27
CASSSRPGATNEKLFF
TGTGCCAGCAGTTCGCGTCCAGGGGCGACTAATGAAAAACTGTTTTTT
>TRBJ2-3|-|-|TRBV20-1
CSVSLAADTQYF
TGCAGTGTCTCACTAGCAGCAGATACGCAGTATTTT
>TRBJ1-6|-|many|TRBV7-9
CASGGYNSPLHF
TGTGCCAGCGGGGGTTATAATTCACCCCTCCACTTT
>TRBJ2-2|-|-|TRBV7-2
CASSQLTRVNTGELFF
TGTGCCAGCAGTCAGCTGACCAGGGTGAACACCGGGGAGCTGTTTTTT
>TRBJ2-1|TRBD2|-|TRBV4-1
CASSSLTGGPDEQFF
TGCGCCAGCAGCTCCCTGACGGGGGGGCCCGATGAGCAGTTCTTC
>TRBJ1-1|TRBD1|few|TRBV5-1
CASSRGREAFF
TGCGCCAGCAGCAGGGGGCGAGAAGCTTTCTTT
>TRBJ2-1|TRBD1|many|TRBV2
CASRSGQGRANEQFF
TGTGCCAGCAGGTCAGGACAGGGGAGGGCCAATGAGCAGTTCTTC
>TRBJ1-6|TRBD1|-|TRBV20-1
CSARDPDRGSPLHF
TGCAGTGCTAGAGATCCTGACAGGGGTTCACCCCTCCACTTT
>TRBJ1-1|-|few|TRBV27
CASSLKDRYLAFF
TGTGCCAGCAGTTTAAAAGACAGGTATTTAGCTTTCTTT
>TRBJ2-3|-|many|TRBV6-6
CASRQTEFLSTDTQYF
TGTGCCAGCAGGCAGACAGAATTCCTTAGCACAGATACGCAGTATTTT
>TRBJ2-5|-|many|TRBV28
CASWSPPGETQYF
TGTGCCAGCTGGTCTCCCCCGGGGGAGACCCAGTACTTC
>TRBJ2-7|-|few|TRBV18
CASSPRGNSYNEQYF
TGTGCCAGCTCACCACGAGGCAATTCCTACAATGAGCAGTACTTC
>TRBJ2-1|TRBD2|-|TRBV20-1
CSANVPGLAGGGEQFF
TGCAGTGCTAATGTGCCGGGACTAGCGGGGGGCGGTGAGCAGTTCTTC
>TRBJ2-6|-|-|TRBV6-2/TRBV6-3
CASSWGVNVLTF
TGTGCCAGCAGTTGGGGGGTCAACGTCCTGACTTTC
>TRBJ1-1|-|-|TRBV19
CASKRGTEAFF
TGTGCCAGCAAAAGAGGGACTGAAGCTTTCTTT
>TRBJ1-1|-|few|TRBV28
CASSLWYRDTEAFF
TGTGCCAGCAGTTTATGGTACAGGGACACTGAAGCTTTCTTT
>TRBJ2-5|-|many|TRBV7-2
CASRDLQETQYF
TGTGCCAGCAGGGACCTCCAAGAGACCCAGTACTTC
>TRBJ2-3|TRBD1|many|TRBV6-2/TRBV6-3
CASSDRVTDTQYF
TGTGCCAGCAGCGACAGGGTCACAGATACGCAGTATTTT
>TRBJ2-5|-|many|TRBV20-1
CSARKTEGLGTQYF
TGCAGTGCCAGAAAAACCGAGGGACTGGGGACCCAGTACTTC
>TRBJ2-5|TRBD1|many|TRBV7-9
CAIPSRDRGPPTRETQYF
TGTGCCATTCCGTCCCGGGACAGGGGGCCCCCTACGAGGGAGACCCAGTACTTC
>TRBJ2-2|TRBD2|many|TRBV4-3
CASSQATSGMNTGELFF
TGCGCCAGCAGCCAAGCTACTAGCGGGATGAACACCGGGGAGCTGTTTTTT
>TRBJ2-7|TRBD1|-|TRBV20-1
CSASGQDSYEQYF
TGCAGTGCTAGCGGACAGGATTCCTACGAGCAGTACTTC
>TRBJ1-1|-|many|TRBV5-1
CASSRSTGNTEAFF
TGCGCCAGCAGCCGTTCGACTGGGAACACTGAAGCTTTCTTT
>TRBJ2-1|-|many|TRBV3-1
CASSPQSGSYNEQFF
TGTGCCAGCAGCCCTCAATCCGGCTCCTACAATGAGCAGTTCTTC
>TRBJ1-1|-|-|TRBV9
CASSNTRGYNTEAFF
TGTGCCAGCAGCAATACCAGGGGTTATAACACTGAAGCTTTCTTT
>TRBJ1-6|TRBD1|-|TRBV5-1
CASSSQGQGNSPLHF
TGCGCCAGCAGCTCCCAGGGACAGGGTAATTCACCCCTCCACTTT
>TRBJ1-1|-|-|TRBV12-3/TRBV12-4
CASSLVAGQTEAFF
TGTGCCAGCAGTTTAGTGGCCGGACAAACGGAAGCTTTCTTT
>TRBJ2-7|-|-|TRBV6-6
CASFQGGGYEQYF
TGTGCCAGTTTTCAGGGCGGTGGTTACGAGCAGTACTTC
>TRBJ2-7|TRBD1|many|TRBV7-2
CASSSDRGTNEQYF
TGTGCCAGCAGCTCGGACAGGGGAACGAACGAGCAGTACTTC
>TRBJ1-4|-|few|TRBV2
CASRFDTATNEKLFF
TGTGCCAGCAGATTCGACACTGCAACTAATGAAAAACTGTTTTTT
>TRBJ2-2|-|-|TRBV7-2
CASSLEGATALTGELFF
TGTGCCAGCAGCTTAGAAGGTGCGACAGCCCTCACCGGGGAGCTGTTTTTT
>TRBJ2-1|-|many|TRBV20-1
CSADDYNEQFF
TGCAGTGCCGACGATTACAATGAGCAGTTCTTC
>TRBJ2-3|-|-|TRBV13
CASSLRASRGFTDTQYF
TGTGCCAGCAGCTTGAGGGCTAGCCGGGGGTTCACAGATACGCAGTATTTT
>TRBJ1-1|-|-|TRBV12-3/TRBV12-4
CASRFTGGGTEAFF
TGTGCCAGCAGGTTTACCGGAGGAGGCACTGAAGCTTTCTTT
>TRBJ1-2|-|many|TRBV30
CAWSALSDKNYGYTF
TGTGCCTGGAGTGCCCTCTCAGACAAGAACTATGGCTACACCTTC
>TRBJ2-1|-|-|TRBV12-3/TRBV12-4
CASTSGGGKDSYNERFF
TGTGCCAGCACCTCTGGAGGGGGGAAAGACTCCTACAATGAGCGGTTCTTC
>TRBJ2-4|TRBD1|many|TRBV11-2
CASSLEGTGRDIQYF
TGTGCCAGCAGCTTAGAAGGGACAGGGAGAGACATTCAGTACTTC
>TRBJ2-4|-|few|TRBV19
CASSATTGAKNIQYF
TGTGCCAGTAGTGCAACGACTGGAGCCAAAAACATTCAGTACTTC
>TRBJ2-3|TRBD1|many|TRBV6-2/TRBV6-3
CASKTGGGGDTQYF
TGTGCCAGTAAGACAGGGGGCGGAGGAGATACGCAGTATTTT
>TRBJ1-6|-|-|TRBV20-1
CSARAPGVWNSPLHF
TGCAGTGCTAGAGCCCCGGGGGTCTGGAATTCACCCCTCCACTTT
>TRBJ1-2|TRBD1|many|TRBV7-2
CASSLFGTGEDGYTF
TGTGCCAGCAGCTTATTCGGGACAGGGGAGGATGGCTACACCTTC
>TRBJ2-5|TRBD2|many|TRBV6-2/TRBV6-3
CASRTGTSGKYQETQYF
TGTGCCAGCAGAACCGGGACTAGCGGGAAGTACCAAGAGACCCAGTACTTC